This section outlines one T cell receptor beta chain sequence together with its context. This clonotype appeared many times. Its recognized antigen is unknown. Base qualities are not recorded, but no much larger clone differs from it by a single base. A case-control design nested within a healthcare worker cohort in London, UK, was used, with weekly nasopharyngeal swab PCR tests and blood sampling performed. Between 23 and 31 March 2020, the week of the UK lockdown, healthcare workers were enrolled and then followed up weekly for as long as 16 weeks. V was cut back by 4 bases and J by 8 bases, leaving a gap of 11 bases between them. There are 12 amino acids in the CDR3, from cysteine to phenylalanine inclusive. Only the CDR3 part of the read is kept: 36 bases, read in frame from the first base. The germline V gene provides CDR1 SNHLY and CDR2 FYNNEI. This entry is derived from a study of early T cells in non-severe SARS-CoV-2 infection (dated by TCRdb to 2020 to 2022). Context from the whole study: TCR sequencing used bulk RNA from unsorted whole blood, so alpha and beta chains could not be paired. Results the study describes overall, beyond this receptor: VDJdb matching was skewed toward anti-spike CD8 responses and likely underestimated virus-specific expansions by missing private and CD4 specificities.

Libraries were constructed by 5' RACE. TCRdb shows the sequencer as NextSeq 500. Unique molecular identifiers were attached to individual cDNA molecules in the TCR library protocol so that sequencing error and PCR bias could be corrected. Sequencing covered both TCR alpha and beta chains, and within each sample the abundances of alpha and beta sequences were tightly co-correlated. The original pipeline was this. Decombinator V4 was used to annotate TCR sequences for V gene, J gene and CDR3. Expanded TCRs were defined as changing significantly between any two time points under a Poisson model with p below 0.0001. TCR abundances were normalised to the total number of TCRs sequenced per sample and were expressed as counts per million. MAIT TCRs were defined by TRAV1-2 paired with TRAJ12, TRAJ20 or TRAJ33, and iNKT TCRs by TRAV10 paired with TRAJ18. A search of VDJdb, accessed on 1 November 2021, was run for TCRs annotated to CMV, EBV and SARS-CoV-2, with TCRs annotated for multiple antigens excluded. TCRdb applied fastp at Q25 and MiXCR to the public reads, then kept only in-frame beta chains. Merged by CDR3 protein, the rows form single entries marked with the most common genes and DNA. The V and J calls shown here were made by TCRdb, not taken from the authors' results. The sample includes 65,000 to 75,000 distinct CDR3 sequences, with roughly 11% observed a single time. The ten most abundant clones make up 3.8% of the sample.

This sequence originates from an adult who was a healthcare worker with PCR-confirmed SARS-CoV-2 infection or an uninfected control (not recorded which). The chain employs TRBV2 and TRBJ1-2, with the identity of the D gene unclear. The sequenced material came from whole blood. The CDR3 region reads CASSVGLEGYTF. Here is the DNA: TGTGCCAGCAGTGTGGGCCTGGAGGGCTACACCTTC. Full variable domain (CDR3 extended with the reference TRBV2 and TRBJ1-2 proteins): EPEVTQTPSHQVTQMGQEVILRCVPISNHLYFYWYRQILGQKVEFLVSFYNNEISEKSEIFDDQFSVERPDGSNFTLKIRSTKLEDSAMYFCASSVGLEGYTFGSGTRLTVV.